This paragraph covers one T cell receptor beta chain sequence. The source of the sample is a study of T cell responses to AZD1222 COVID-19 vaccine. The method was immunoSEQ multiplex PCR; TCRdb's version includes in-frame clones alone and lacks a portion of them. The sample has about 120,000 clones, about 83% seen once. Germline V lookup: CDR1 SQVTM, CDR2 ANQGSEA. Between the trimmed V and J ends, which lost 7 bases and 5 bases, there was a span of 14 bases. The CDR3 consists of 12 residues. The sequence derives from an adult in good health. The V gene is TRBV29-1, the J gene TRBJ1-1; D is uncertain. The material was peripheral blood, obtained on day 0 of AZD1222 vaccination. This CDR3 reads CSAALKGTEAFF. CDR3 bases: TGCAGCGCCGCCTTGAAGGGAACTGAAGCTTTCTTT.